Listed here are 25 T cell receptor beta chains from one sample, sequenced in a study of neoadjuvant anti-PD-1 for oral cavity cancer. Time point given: after neoadjuvant nivolumab, at surgical resection. The table came from immunoSEQ multiplex PCR; TCRdb's copy has only in-frame clones and leaves some out. The sample yields around 13,000 clones, about 71% seen once. The sequenced sample was PBMCs, obtained after nivolumab (anti-PD-1) treatment. The receptors shown here come from a person aged 35 to 85 with oral cavity squamous cell carcinoma.

This clone was seen a few times. The chain combines TRBV2 with TRBJ1-5; TRBD1 matches 7 bases. Germline assignment: CDR1 SNHLY and CDR2 FYNNEI. The CDR3 sequence is 13 residues long. With V trimmed by 4 bases and J by 6 bases, 3 bases remained unmatched. CDR3 nucleotides: TGTGCCAGCAGTGGGACAGGAGGTCAGCCCCAGCATTTT. Amino acid sequence: CASSGTGGQPQHF.

This sequence joins TRBV30 and TRBJ2-7; TRBD2 matches at 7 bases. V lost 3 bases, J lost 5 bases, and 7 bases stayed unmatched. There are 13 residues in the CDR3. Germline values: CDR1 GTSNPN, CDR2 SVGIG (reference sequence). The CDR3 region has the DNA TGTGCCTGGAGCCTCAGCGGGATGGACGAGCAGTACTTC. Protein: CAWSLSGMDEQYF.

The V call is TRBV5-5, the J call TRBJ2-2; D may be TRBD2 (6 bases). The V gene lost 3 bases and the J gene lost 2 bases, with 17 bases spanning the gap. The germline V gene encodes CDR1 SGHKS and CDR2 YYEKEE (reference sequence). The CDR3 is made up of 17 amino acids. CDR3 residues: CASSWRAVEANTGELFF. The CDR3 region has the DNA TGTGCCAGCAGCTGGAGGGCGGTAGAGGCCAACACCGGGGAGCTGTTTTTT.

The rearrangement joins TRBV5-1 to TRBJ2-7, with D perhaps matching TRBD1 (6 bases). V lost 4 bases and J 5 bases, leaving 13 bases between the germline ends. CDR1 and CDR2 (germline): SGHRS, YFSETQ. The length of the CDR3 is 13 residues. The CDR3 nucleotides are TGCGCCAGCAGCCACAGGGTTCCGGACGAGCAGTACTTC. Its translation is CASSHRVPDEQYF.

V usage is TRBV30 and J usage is TRBJ2-6; TRBD2 agrees at 10 bases. V shed 5 bases and J 3 bases; nucleotides not matched to a gene: 10. Germline CDR1 GTSNPN, CDR2 SVGIG (reference sequence). The CDR3 contains 17 residues. The CDR3 spells CAWGWASGRGGANVLTF. Here the CDR3 DNA reads TGTGCCTGGGGGTGGGCTAGCGGGAGAGGTGGGGCCAACGTCCTGACTTTC.

The rearrangement uses TRBV4-1 and TRBJ1-2; 7 bases align to TRBD1. Germline-derived CDR1 and CDR2 are MGHRA and YSYEKL. J was trimmed by 3 bases and V by 1 base; bases with no gene match: 8. This CDR3 region has 16 residues. CDR3 region: CASSQGRTGGDYGYTF. CDR3 DNA sequence: TGCGCCAGCAGCCAAGGGAGGACAGGCGGGGACTATGGCTACACCTTC.

In this sample, this clone turned up a few times. The V gene is TRBV29-1, the J gene TRBJ2-3, with D tentatively TRBD2 (5 bases). The CDR3 spans 13 residues. Germline assignment: CDR1 SQVTM and CDR2 ANQGSEA. V lost 2 bases, J lost 2 bases, and 8 bases lay in between. CDR3 in DNA: TGCAGCGTTGAAAGCGGAAACACAGATACGCAGTATTTT. Protein product: CSVESGNTDTQYF.

This clone was seen a few times. The chain employs TRBV7-2 and TRBJ2-7, with D uncertain. CDR1 is SGHTA and CDR2 is FQGNSA in the germline V gene. This CDR3 spans 12 amino acids. V lost 1 base and J 9 bases, leaving 10 bases between the germline ends. This CDR3 is CASSLDLKRQYF. CDR3 sequence (DNA): TGTGCCAGCAGCTTAGATTTAAAGCGGCAGTACTTC.

V gene TRBV19 combines with J gene TRBJ1-5, with D perhaps matching TRBD1 (5 bases). This CDR3 has 15 amino acids. Germline values: CDR1 LNHDA, CDR2 SQIVND (reference sequence). Trimming shortened V by 6 bases and J by 0 bases, and 12 bases separated the two germline ends. The CDR3 nucleotides read TGTGCCAGTAGGGGGGGGGTACTTAGCAATCAGCCCCAGCATTTT. This translates into CASRGGVLSNQPQHF. The full variable domain, completed using reference TRBV19 and TRBJ1-5, is DGGITQSPKYLFRKEGQNVTLSCEQNLNHDAMYWYRQDPGQGLRLIYYSQIVNDFQKGDIAEGYSVSREKKESFPLTVTSAQKNPTAFYLCASRGGVLSNQPQHFGDGTRLSIL.

A single count supports this clone. The gene calls are TRBV6-6 and TRBJ2-1; maybe TRBD2 (5 bases). V lost 5 bases and J lost 5, with 10 bases in between. Per germline, CDR1 MNHNY and CDR2 SVGAGI (reference sequence). The length of the CDR3 is 13 residues. CDR3 residues: CASSRRTDNEQFF. The CDR3 bases are TGTGCCAGCAGTCGCCGGACTGACAATGAGCAGTTCTTC.

This clone is labeled medium-sized (0.01 to 0.1%). The rearrangement uses TRBV5-1 and TRBJ2-3; no firm D call. From germline, CDR1 is SGHRS and CDR2 YFSETQ. CDR3 length: 14 residues. V shed 0 bases and J shed 2 bases, with 7 bases lying between them. CDR3 in DNA: TGCGCCAGCAGCTTGGACGACCTCACAGATACGCAGTATTTT. It is translated as CASSLDDLTDTQYF. Complete variable domain (other parts from reference TRBV5-1 and TRBJ2-3): KAGVTQTPRYLIKTRGQQVTLSCSPISGHRSVSWYQQTPGQGLQFLFEYFSETQRNKGNFPGRFSGRQFSNSRSEMNVSTLELGDSALYLCASSLDDLTDTQYFGPGTRLTVL.

The chain employs TRBV5-1 and TRBJ2-3, with a weak D call TRBD2 (6 bases). This CDR3 spans 14 amino acids. Germline loops: CDR1 SGHRS, CDR2 YFSETQ. V shed 2 bases and J shed 0 bases, with 7 bases lying between them. CDR3: CASSFSGSTDTQYF. In DNA, the CDR3 is TGCGCCAGCAGCTTCAGCGGGAGCACAGATACGCAGTATTTT.

V and J are TRBV6-5 and TRBJ2-1, with D possibly matching TRBD2 (5 bases). The CDR3 totals 15 residues. Germline V gives CDR1 MNHEY, CDR2 SVGAGI. Deletions cut 3 bases from V and 5 bases from J, with 14 bases between. The DNA for the CDR3 is TGTGCCAGCAGTTATGATAAGGGAGCTAACAATGAGCAGTTCTTC. Translating gives CASSYDKGANNEQFF.

This chain joins TRBV7-2 and TRBJ1-5; perhaps TRBD1 as D (5 bases). Germline values: CDR1 SGHTA, CDR2 FQGNSA. This CDR3 spans 16 amino acids. The V gene lost 2 bases and the J gene lost 0 bases, with 11 bases spanning the gap. Written as DNA, the CDR3 is TGTGCCAGCAGCTTACAGGGACCTAGTAGCAATCAGCCCCAGCATTTT. Protein product: CASSLQGPSSNQPQHF.

This clone was counted a single time. The V gene is TRBV5-1, the J gene TRBJ1-1; 8 bases are a match to TRBD1. CDR1 SGHRS and CDR2 YFSETQ come from the germline V gene. The V gene end was trimmed by 4 bases and the J gene end by 4 bases; junction bases not matched to a gene: 9. The length of the CDR3 is 15 residues. The CDR3: CASSADGTGTTEAFF. In nucleotides, the CDR3 is TGCGCCAGCAGCGCGGATGGGACAGGTACCACTGAAGCTTTCTTT.

This clone has only one observation. This chain's CDR3 is CASSMGGGKANEQFF. CDR3 in DNA: TGTGCCAGTAGTATGGGGGGCGGAAAAGCGAATGAGCAGTTCTTC. The chain recombines TRBV19 with TRBJ2-1; D possibly matches TRBD1 or TRBD2 (6 bases each). The CDR3 has 15 amino acids. CDR1 is LNHDA, CDR2 SQIVND, per germline (reference sequence). Between the trimmed V and J ends, which lost 3 bases and 7 bases, there was a span of 16 bases.

V is TRBV7-9 and J is TRBJ2-5, with D perhaps being TRBD1 or TRBD2 (6 bases each). V shed 5 bases and J shed 5 bases, with 24 bases lying between them. The CDR3 consists of 17 residues. CDR1 SEHNR and CDR2 FQNEAQ come from the germline V gene (reference sequence). CDR3 sequence: CASSPAGQGLLGETQYF. The CDR3 DNA reads TGTGCCAGCAGCCCGGCGGGACAAGGCCTCCTGGGGGAGACCCAGTACTTC.

The genes are TRBV5-1 and TRBJ2-5; perhaps TRBD2 as D (6 bases). V lost 1 base, J lost 4 bases, and 20 bases lay in between. The CDR3 extends over 17 amino acids. The germline CDR1 and CDR2 sequences are SGHRS and YFSETQ. The CDR3 nucleotides read TGCGCCAGCAGCTTGACATATCCCGGGACTTTGGGAGAGACCCAGTACTTC. Residues: CASSLTYPGTLGETQYF.

This chain uses TRBV6-5 with TRBJ2-5; 7 bases match TRBD1. The junction had 7 bases not matched to a gene; V was cut back by 5 bases and J by 7 bases. The CDR3 sequence is 13 residues long. Germline V gene data show CDR1 as MNHEY and CDR2 as SVGAGI. In nucleotides, the CDR3 is TGTGCCAGCAGTGGACAGGCCACCAGGACCCAGTACTTC. It is translated as CASSGQATRTQYF.

The genes are TRBV2 and TRBJ2-3, with a possible D match to TRBD1 (6 bases). The CDR3 contains 12 residues. Germline V lookup: CDR1 SNHLY, CDR2 FYNNEI. V was cut by 7 bases and J by 6 bases, with 11 bases left in between. The CDR3, as DNA: TGTGCCAGCACGTGGGGGCCCGATACGCAGTATTTT. Translation gives CASTWGPDTQYF.

The chain recombines TRBV5-1 with TRBJ2-7; 8 positions match TRBD1. The CDR3 has 15 amino acids. The J segment lost 0 bases and the V segment lost 4 bases, leaving 6 bases of the junction unmatched. The germline V gene encodes CDR1 SGHRS and CDR2 YFSETQ. The CDR3 reads CASSSGTGHSYEQYF. CDR3 nucleotides: TGCGCCAGCAGCAGTGGGACAGGCCACTCCTACGAGCAGTACTTC.

V gene TRBV5-1 combines with J gene TRBJ2-2; TRBD2 matches at 7 bases. V shed 6 bases and J 0 bases; nucleotides not matched to a gene: 2. CDR3 length: 14 amino acids. Germline CDR1 SGHRS, CDR2 YFSETQ. CDR3 sequence: CASTSGANTGELFF. The CDR3 coding sequence is TGCGCCAGCACTAGCGGAGCGAACACCGGGGAGCTGTTTTTT. The whole variable domain, remainder taken from reference TRBV5-1 and TRBJ2-2, is KAGVTQTPRYLIKTRGQQVTLSCSPISGHRSVSWYQQTPGQGLQFLFEYFSETQRNKGNFPGRFSGRQFSNSRSEMNVSTLELGDSALYLCASTSGANTGELFFGEGSRLTVL.

The chain joins TRBV9 to TRBJ2-5; the D gene is possibly TRBD2 (5 bases). The germline V gene has CDR1 SGDLS and CDR2 YYNGEE. Between the trimmed V and J ends, which lost 4 bases and 0 bases, there was a span of 7 bases. This CDR3 region has 13 residues. CDR3 in DNA: TGTGCCAGCAGCCCCGGGGACCAAGAGACCCAGTACTTC. This translates into CASSPGDQETQYF. Full variable domain (rest looked up from reference TRBV9 and TRBJ2-5): DSGVTQTPKHLITATGQRVTLRCSPRSGDLSVYWYQQSLDQGLQFLIQYYNGEERAKGNILERFSAQQFPDLHSELNLSSLELGDSALYFCASSPGDQETQYFGPGTRLLVL.

The V call is TRBV29-1, the J call TRBJ1-1; possible D gene TRBD1, 6 bases. The CDR3 is 13 amino acids. The germline CDR1 and CDR2 sequences are SQVTM and ANQGSEA. V lost 7 bases and J 1 base, leaving 13 bases between the germline ends. The CDR3 region has the DNA TGCAGCGCCGGGGACACCAGGAACACTGAAGCTTTCTTT. It specifies CSAGDTRNTEAFF. The full variable domain, in which reference TRBV29-1 and TRBJ1-1 provide the parts outside the CDR3, is SAVISQKPSRDICQRGTSLTIQCQVDSQVTMMFWYRQQPGQSLTLIATANQGSEATYESGFVIDKFPISRPNLTFSTLTVSNMSPEDSSIYLCSAGDTRNTEAFFGQGTRLTVV.

This clone was counted a single time. V usage is TRBV7-6 and J usage is TRBJ2-7; D is uncertain. Per germline, CDR1 SGHVS and CDR2 FNYEAQ. V gave up 4 bases and J gave up 3 bases, with 16 bases separating them. This CDR3 is built from 15 residues. The CDR3 here is CASSSGGSLIYEQYF. In DNA, the CDR3 is TGTGCCAGCAGCTCGGGTGGTAGCTTAATCTACGAGCAGTACTTC. The variable domain in full, completed from reference TRBV7-6 and TRBJ2-7, reads GAGVSQSPRYKVTKRGQDVALRCDPISGHVSLYWYRQALGQGPEFLTYFNYEAQQDKSGLPNDRFSAERPEGSISTLTIQRTEQRDSAMYRCASSSGGSLIYEQYFGPGTRLTVT.